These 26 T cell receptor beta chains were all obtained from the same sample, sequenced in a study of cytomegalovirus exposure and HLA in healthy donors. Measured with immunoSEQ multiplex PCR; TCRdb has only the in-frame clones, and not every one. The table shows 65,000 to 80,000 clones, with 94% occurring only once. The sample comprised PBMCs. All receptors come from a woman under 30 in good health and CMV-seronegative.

CDR3 in amino acids: CASSLSAGGNGYTF. The CDR3 DNA reads TGTGCCAGCAGCTTGTCGGCAGGGGGCAATGGCTACACCTTC. The V call is TRBV5-5, the J call TRBJ1-2; 8 bases match TRBD1. The CDR3 runs 14 residues. Germline trimming cut 1 base from V and 6 bases from J; bases unmatched to any gene: 5. From germline, CDR1 is SGHKS and CDR2 YYEKEE (reference sequence).

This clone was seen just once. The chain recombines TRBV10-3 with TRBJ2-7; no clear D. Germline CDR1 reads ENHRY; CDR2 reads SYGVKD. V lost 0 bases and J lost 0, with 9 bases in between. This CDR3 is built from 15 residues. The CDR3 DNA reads TGTGCCATCAGTGAGTCCGTAGTGCGCTCCTACGAGCAGTACTTC. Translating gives CAISESVVRSYEQYF.

The CDR3 coding sequence is TGTGCCAGCAGCTTGGACTCCGGGGAGCTGTTTTTT. Encoded protein: CASSLDSGELFF. The chain has TRBV5-6 and TRBJ2-2; no definite D call. CDR1 and CDR2 (germline): SGHDT, YYEEEE. The CDR3 length is 12 residues. Trimming stripped 0 bases from V and 6 bases from J, with 3 bases between.

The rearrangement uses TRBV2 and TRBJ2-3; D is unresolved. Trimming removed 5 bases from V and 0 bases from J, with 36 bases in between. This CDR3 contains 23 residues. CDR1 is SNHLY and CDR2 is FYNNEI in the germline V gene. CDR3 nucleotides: TGTGCCAGCAGTCCGACGGAATCGGGTCGACTCCCCGGATTCCCGCCTAGCACAGATACGCAGTATTTT. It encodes CASSPTESGRLPGFPPSTDTQYF.

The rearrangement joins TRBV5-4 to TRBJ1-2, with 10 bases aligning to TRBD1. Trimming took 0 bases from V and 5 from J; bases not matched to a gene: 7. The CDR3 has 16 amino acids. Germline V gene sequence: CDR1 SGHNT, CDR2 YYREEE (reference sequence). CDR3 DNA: TGTGCCAGCAGCTTGGGACAGGGGGCACCTCGGTATGGCTACACCTTC. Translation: CASSLGQGAPRYGYTF. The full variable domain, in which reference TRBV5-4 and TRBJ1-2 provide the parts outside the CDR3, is ETGVTQSPTHLIKTRGQQVTLRCSSQSGHNTVSWYQQALGQGPQFIFQYYREEENGRGNFPPRFSGLQFPNYSSELNVNALELDDSALYLCASSLGQGAPRYGYTFGSGTRLTVV.

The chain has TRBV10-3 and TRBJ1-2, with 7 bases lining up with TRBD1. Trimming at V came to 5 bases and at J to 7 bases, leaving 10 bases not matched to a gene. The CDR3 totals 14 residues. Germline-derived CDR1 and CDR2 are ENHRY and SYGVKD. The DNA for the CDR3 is TGTGCCATCAGTTTGACCCAGGGGGTCGGTGGCTACACCTTC. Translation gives CAISLTQGVGGYTF.

The CDR3 spells CASSQTSGRREGSYEQYF. In DNA, the CDR3 is TGCGCCAGCAGCCAGACTAGCGGGAGGCGTGAAGGGTCCTACGAGCAGTACTTC. V usage is TRBV5-1 and J usage is TRBJ2-7; 13 positions agree with TRBD2. The CDR3 covers 18 residues. Trimming at V came to 4 bases and at J to 1 base, leaving 11 bases not matched to a gene. CDR1 and CDR2 from the germline V gene are SGHRS and YFSETQ.

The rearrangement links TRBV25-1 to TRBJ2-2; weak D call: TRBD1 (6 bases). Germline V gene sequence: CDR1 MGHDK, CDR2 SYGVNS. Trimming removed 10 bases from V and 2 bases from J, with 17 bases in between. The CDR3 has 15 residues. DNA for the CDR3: TGTGCCACCAGGTTGGGGGCCTATAACACCGGGGAGCTGTTTTTT. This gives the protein CATRLGAYNTGELFF.

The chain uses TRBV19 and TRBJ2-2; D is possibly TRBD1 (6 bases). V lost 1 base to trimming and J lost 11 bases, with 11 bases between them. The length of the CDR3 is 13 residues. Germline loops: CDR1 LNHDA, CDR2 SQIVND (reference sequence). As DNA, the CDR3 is TGTGCCAGTAGTATAGCCAGGGGTTCCGAGCTGTTTTTT. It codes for CASSIARGSELFF.

The DNA for the CDR3 is TGTGCCAGCATAGGGGGGGCCTTCGGGAACACCGGGGAGCTGTTTTTT. It translates to CASIGGAFGNTGELFF. This chain joins TRBV11-3 and TRBJ2-2, with a tentative D call TRBD2 (7 bases). Germline lookup yields CDR1 SGHNT and CDR2 YENEEA. This CDR3 spans 16 amino acids. The germline V and J ends were trimmed by 7 bases and 1 base, with 16 bases remaining between them. The full variable domain, rest sourced from reference TRBV11-3 and TRBJ2-2, is EAGVVQSPRYKIIEKKQPVAFWCNPISGHNTLYWYLQNLGQGPELLIRYENEEAVDDSQLPKDRFSAERLKGVDSTLKIQPAELGDSAVYLCASIGGAFGNTGELFFGEGSRLTVL.

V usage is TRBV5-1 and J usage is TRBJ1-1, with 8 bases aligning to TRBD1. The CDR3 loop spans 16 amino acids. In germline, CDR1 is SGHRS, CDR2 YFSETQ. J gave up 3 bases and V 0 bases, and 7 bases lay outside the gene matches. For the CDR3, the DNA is TGCGCCAGCAGCTTGGGAACAGGGGGAGCGGACACTGAAGCTTTCTTT. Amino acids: CASSLGTGGADTEAFF.

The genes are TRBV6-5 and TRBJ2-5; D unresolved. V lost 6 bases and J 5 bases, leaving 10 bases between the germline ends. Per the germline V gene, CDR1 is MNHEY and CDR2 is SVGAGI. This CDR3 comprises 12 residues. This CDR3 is CASSSPGETQYF. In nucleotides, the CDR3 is TGTGCCAGCAGCTCCCCCGGGGAGACCCAGTACTTC.

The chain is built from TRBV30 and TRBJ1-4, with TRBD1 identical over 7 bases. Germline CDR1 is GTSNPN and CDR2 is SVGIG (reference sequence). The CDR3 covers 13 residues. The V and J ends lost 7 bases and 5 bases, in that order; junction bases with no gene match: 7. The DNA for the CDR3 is TGTGCCTCCTCGGGGACAGTGAATGAAAAACTGTTTTTT. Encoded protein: CASSGTVNEKLFF.

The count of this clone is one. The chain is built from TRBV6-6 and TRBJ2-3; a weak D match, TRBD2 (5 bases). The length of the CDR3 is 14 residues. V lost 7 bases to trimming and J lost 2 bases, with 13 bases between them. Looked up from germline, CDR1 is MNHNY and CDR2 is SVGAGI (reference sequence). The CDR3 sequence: CASKRAEHTDTQYF. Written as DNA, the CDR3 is TGTGCCAGCAAGAGGGCAGAACACACAGATACGCAGTATTTT.

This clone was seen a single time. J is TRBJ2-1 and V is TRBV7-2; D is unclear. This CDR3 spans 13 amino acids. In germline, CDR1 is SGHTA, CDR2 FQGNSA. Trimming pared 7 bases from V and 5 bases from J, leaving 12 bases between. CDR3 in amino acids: CASTNPTHNEQFF. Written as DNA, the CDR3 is TGTGCCAGCACCAATCCAACTCACAATGAGCAGTTCTTC.

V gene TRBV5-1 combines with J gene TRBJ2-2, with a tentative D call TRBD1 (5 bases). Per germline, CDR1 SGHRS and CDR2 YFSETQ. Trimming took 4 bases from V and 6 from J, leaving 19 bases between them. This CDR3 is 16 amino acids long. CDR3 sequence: CASSPAGQVRSGELFF. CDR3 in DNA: TGCGCCAGCAGCCCGGCAGGGCAAGTTAGGTCCGGGGAGCTGTTTTTT.

The CDR3 DNA reads TGCGCCAGCAGTGAGTCAAGTACTAGCGGGAGCCATTGGTACGAGCAGTACTTC. Translated, it gives CASSESSTSGSHWYEQYF. The chain couples TRBV10-2 to TRBJ2-7; 11 bases match TRBD2. The CDR3 is 18 residues long. Germline lookup yields CDR1 WSHSY and CDR2 SAAADI. Losses at the gene ends were 0 bases for V and 4 bases for J; bases not matched to a gene: 11.

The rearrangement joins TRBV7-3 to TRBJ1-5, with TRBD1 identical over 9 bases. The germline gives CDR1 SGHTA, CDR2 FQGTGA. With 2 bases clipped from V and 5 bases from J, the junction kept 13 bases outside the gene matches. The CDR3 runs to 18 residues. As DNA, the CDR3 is TGTGCCAGCAGCTTACGGCCCGAGGGGACAGGGAGACATCAGCCCCAGCATTTT. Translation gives CASSLRPEGTGRHQPQHF.

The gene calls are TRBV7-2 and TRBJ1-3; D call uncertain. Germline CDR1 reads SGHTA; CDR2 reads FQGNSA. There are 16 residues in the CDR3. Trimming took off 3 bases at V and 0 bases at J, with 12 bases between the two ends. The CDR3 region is CASSLTAVNSGNTIYF. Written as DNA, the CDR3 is TGTGCCAGCAGCTTGACCGCGGTGAACTCTGGAAACACCATATATTTT.

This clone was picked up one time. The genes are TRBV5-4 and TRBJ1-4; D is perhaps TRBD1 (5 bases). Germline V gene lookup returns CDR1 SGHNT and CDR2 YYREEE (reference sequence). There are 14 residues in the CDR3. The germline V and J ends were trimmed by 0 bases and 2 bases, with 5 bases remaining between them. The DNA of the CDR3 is TGTGCCAGCAGCTTGGGACAGACTAATGAAAAACTGTTTTTT. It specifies CASSLGQTNEKLFF.

The CDR3 reads CATSRDFQGGETQYF. The CDR3 bases are TGTGCCACCAGCAGAGATTTCCAGGGTGGAGAGACCCAGTACTTC. The chain links TRBV15 to TRBJ2-5; D might be TRBD1 (5 bases). This CDR3 comprises 15 residues. V lost 0 bases, J lost 4 bases, and 12 bases lay in between. Germline CDR1 and CDR2: LNHNV and YYDKDF (reference sequence).

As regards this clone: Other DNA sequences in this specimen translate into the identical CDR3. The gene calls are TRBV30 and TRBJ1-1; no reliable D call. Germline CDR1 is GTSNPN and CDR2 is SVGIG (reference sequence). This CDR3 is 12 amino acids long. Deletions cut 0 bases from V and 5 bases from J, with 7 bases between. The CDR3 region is CAWSVRRTEAFF. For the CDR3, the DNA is TGTGCCTGGAGTGTAAGGAGGACTGAAGCTTTCTTT.

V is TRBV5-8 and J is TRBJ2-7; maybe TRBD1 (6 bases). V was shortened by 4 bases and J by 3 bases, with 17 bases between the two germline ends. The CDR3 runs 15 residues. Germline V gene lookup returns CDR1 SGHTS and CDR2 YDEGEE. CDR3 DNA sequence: TGTGCCAGCAGCCCCGAGGGGGTTCCGGGCTACGAGCAGTACTTC. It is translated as CASSPEGVPGYEQYF.

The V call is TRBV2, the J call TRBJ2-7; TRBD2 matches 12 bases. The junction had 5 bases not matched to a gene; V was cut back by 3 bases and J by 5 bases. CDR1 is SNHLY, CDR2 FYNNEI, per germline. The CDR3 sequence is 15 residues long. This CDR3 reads CASSETSGSVDEQYF. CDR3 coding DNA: TGTGCCAGCAGTGAGACTAGCGGGAGTGTGGACGAGCAGTACTTC.

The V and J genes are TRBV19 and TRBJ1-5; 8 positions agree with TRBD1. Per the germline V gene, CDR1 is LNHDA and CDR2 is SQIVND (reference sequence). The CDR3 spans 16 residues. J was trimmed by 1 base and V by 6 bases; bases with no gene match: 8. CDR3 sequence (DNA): TGTGCCAGTAGCCAGGACAGGGTGAACAGCAATCAGCCCCAGCATTTT. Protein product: CASSQDRVNSNQPQHF.

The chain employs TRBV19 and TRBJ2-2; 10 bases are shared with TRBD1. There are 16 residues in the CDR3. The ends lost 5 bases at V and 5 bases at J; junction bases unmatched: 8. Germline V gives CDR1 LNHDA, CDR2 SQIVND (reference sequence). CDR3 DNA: TGTGCCAGTAGTGTTCAGACAGGGGGCGAAACCGGGGAGCTGTTTTTT. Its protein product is CASSVQTGGETGELFF.